This T cell receptor (beta chain) was retrieved from a study of T-cell reconstitution after alpha-beta-depleted transplantation in children. TCRbeta library preparation incorporated unique molecular identifiers. TCRdb analysed the PCR reads with MiXCR anew, one entry per CDR3 protein. The sample holds about 610,000 distinct CDR3 sequences, 10% seen once. This receptor was identified in a human donor who donated a stem cell graft to a child with acute myeloid leukemia. The sequenced sample was PBMCs from the stem cell graft donor, obtained from the stem cell graft.

Here the CDR3 DNA reads TGTGCCGGGACGACTAGCGGGAGTGAGACCCAGTACTTC. Translated: CAGTTSGSETQYF. The gene calls are TRBV30 and TRBJ2-5; TRBD2 aligns across 12 bases. Trimming at V came to 8 bases and at J to 5 bases, leaving 6 bases not matched to a gene. Germline CDR1 reads GTSNPN; CDR2 reads SVGIG (reference sequence). There are 13 residues in the CDR3.